This T cell receptor (beta chain) emerged from a study of cytomegalovirus exposure and HLA in healthy donors. About the study: Of approximately 400 genotyped donors, about 81% clustered with self-reported Caucasian donors. Findings of the study overall: Most CMV-associated TCR beta chains were later found to appear HLA-restricted. Investigators reported approximately 170 TCR beta chains as tied to cytomegalovirus.

PCR primers comprised 60 Vbeta and 13 Jbeta primers. Sequencing used immunoSEQ multiplex PCR; TCRdb keeps in-frame clones, though not all of them. The sample lists around 140,000 clones, more than 75% occurring once. Note on this clone: What it recognizes is unknown.

This CDR3 region has 15 residues. The V and J ends lost 6 bases and 5 bases respectively, with 16 bases between them. Germline CDR1 reads SGHVS; CDR2 reads FNYEAQ. Sequences were obtained from PBMCs. This clonotype was obtained from a female donor in good health and CMV-seronegative. The gene calls are TRBV7-6 and TRBJ2-2; weak D call: TRBD1 (6 bases). The CDR3 sequence: CASSPIRGGTGELFF. CDR3 nucleotide sequence: TGTGCCAGCAGTCCCATCAGGGGTGGGACCGGGGAGCTGTTTTTT.